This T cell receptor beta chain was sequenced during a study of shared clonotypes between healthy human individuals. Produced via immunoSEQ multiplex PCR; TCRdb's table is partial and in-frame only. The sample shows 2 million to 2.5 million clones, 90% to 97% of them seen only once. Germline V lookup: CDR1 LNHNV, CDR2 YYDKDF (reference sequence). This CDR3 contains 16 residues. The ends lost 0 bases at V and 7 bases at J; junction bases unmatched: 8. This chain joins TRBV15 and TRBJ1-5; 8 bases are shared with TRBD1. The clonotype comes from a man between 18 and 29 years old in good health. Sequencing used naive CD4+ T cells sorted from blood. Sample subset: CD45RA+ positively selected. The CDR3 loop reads CATSRESQGARQPQHF. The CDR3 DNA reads TGTGCCACCAGCAGAGAGTCCCAGGGGGCGAGGCAGCCCCAGCATTTT.